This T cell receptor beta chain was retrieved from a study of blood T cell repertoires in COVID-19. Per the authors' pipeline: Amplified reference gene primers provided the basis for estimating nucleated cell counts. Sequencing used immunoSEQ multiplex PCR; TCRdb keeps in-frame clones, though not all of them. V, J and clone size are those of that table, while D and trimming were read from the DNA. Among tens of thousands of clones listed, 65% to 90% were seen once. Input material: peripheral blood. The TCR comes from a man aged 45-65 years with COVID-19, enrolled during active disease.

CDR3 sequence reads: CAISESRQGDYEQYF. DNA of the CDR3: TGTGCCATCAGTGAGTCCCGACAGGGTGACTACGAGCAGTACTTC. The chain recombines TRBV10-3 with TRBJ2-7; 7 bases align to TRBD1. Trimming removed 0 bases from V and 3 bases from J; junction bases left unmatched: 5. The CDR3 length is 15 residues. Germline assignment: CDR1 ENHRY and CDR2 SYGVKD.